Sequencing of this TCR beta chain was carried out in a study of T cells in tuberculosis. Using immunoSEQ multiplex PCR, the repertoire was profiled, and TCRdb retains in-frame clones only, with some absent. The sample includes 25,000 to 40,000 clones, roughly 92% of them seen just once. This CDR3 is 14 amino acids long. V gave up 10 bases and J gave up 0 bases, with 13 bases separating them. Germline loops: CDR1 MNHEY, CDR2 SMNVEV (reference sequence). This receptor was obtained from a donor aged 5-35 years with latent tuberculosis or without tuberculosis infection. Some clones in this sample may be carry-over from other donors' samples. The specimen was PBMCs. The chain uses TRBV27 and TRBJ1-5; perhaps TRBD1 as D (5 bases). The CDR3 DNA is TGTGCCACCCGGGGGGGGTATAGCAATCAGCCCCAGCATTTT. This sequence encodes CATRGGYSNQPQHF.